This T cell receptor (beta chain) was captured by sequencing in a study of early T cells in non-severe SARS-CoV-2 infection. Study-wide context: Chains stayed unpaired after sequencing of bulk RNA from unsorted whole blood.

Individual cDNA molecules each received unique molecular identifiers attached to them. TCRdb used MiXCR to reprocess the 5' RACE reads, holding one entry per CDR3 protein. The sample includes approximately 28,000 distinct CDR3 sequences, approximately 6.6% of them seen just once. Ten or more counts support this clonotype. Its cognate antigen is unknown. V shed 4 bases and J shed 8 bases, with 26 bases lying between them. CDR3 size: 17 residues. Notes on the study in general: Matching against VDJdb likely underestimated virus-specific expansions, favoring anti-spike CD8.

The sequencing used whole blood, collected at baseline. This chain joins TRBV23-1 and TRBJ2-5; perhaps TRBD1 as D (6 bases). TRBV23-1 is treated as an ORF (open reading frame) with a function not yet certain. The clonotype comes from an adult who was a healthcare worker with PCR-confirmed SARS-CoV-2 infection or an uninfected control (not recorded which). CDR3 sequence reads: CASSLAMGSGAGVTQYF. The CDR3 nucleotides read TGCGCCAGCAGTCTAGCAATGGGATCGGGTGCAGGGGTAACCCAGTACTTC.